These T cell receptor beta chains were read from a single sample in a study of Tregs in tolerant kidney transplant recipients. Method: immunoSEQ multiplex PCR; TCRdb's copy keeps in-frame clones and lacks some. Of approximately 93,000 clones listed, 80% to 95% are singletons. The sequenced sample was CD4+ T cells from blood, obtained before the transplant. Receptors originate from a human donor who received a combined kidney and bone marrow transplant. Both conserved end residues are part of each CDR3.

V: TRBV15
J: TRBJ2-7
CDR3: CATSRDRGPANEQYF

V: TRBV27
J: TRBJ2-6
CDR3: CASSYYAGGANVLTF

V: TRBV11-2
J: TRBJ1-6
CDR3: CASSFLSSPLHF

V: TRBV7-2
J: TRBJ2-1
CDR3: CASSFLRGVPGGNEQFF

V: TRBV30
J: TRBJ1-5
CDR3: CAWSVRGPGGDQPQHF

V: TRBV7-2
J: TRBJ1-3
CDR3: CASSSGQPGNTIYF

V: TRBV5-1
J: TRBJ2-2
CDR3: CASSLQGYTGELFF

V: TRBV7-7
J: TRBJ2-1
CDR3: CASSLWQGAFQFF

V: TRBV19
J: TRBJ2-3
CDR3: CASSNGRGPIFTDTQYF

V: TRBV30
J: TRBJ1-1
CDR3: CARSRTAPAPNTEAFF

V: TRBV9
J: TRBJ2-1
CDR3: CASSYSGRANEQFF

V: TRBV7-2
J: TRBJ1-5
CDR3: CASSSGTGVGNQPQHF

V: TRBV28
J: TRBJ2-3
CDR3: CASSLPPWNSPLANTDTQYF

V: TRBV28
J: TRBJ1-5
CDR3: CASRSGTGGNQPQHF

V: TRBV11-2
J: TRBJ2-1
CDR3: CASSRTSGRERNEQFF

V: TRBV7-2
J: TRBJ2-3
CDR3: CASSLEVAGPSTDTQYF

V: TRBV5-1
J: TRBJ2-7
CDR3: CASSPLANSYEQYF

V: TRBV7-2
J: TRBJ2-3
CDR3: CASSLLQTPTDTQYF

V: TRBV7-9
J: TRBJ1-2
CDR3: CASSLGAGGAYGYTF

V: TRBV10-3
J: TRBJ2-2
CDR3: CATHASGRDNTGELFF

V: TRBV6-5
J: TRBJ2-2
CDR3: CASSRDFGELFF

V: TRBV11-2
J: TRBJ2-2
CDR3: CASTGRVVKSGELFF

V: TRBV5-1
J: TRBJ1-6
CDR3: CASSFRATNSPLHF

V: TRBV30
J: TRBJ1-4
CDR3: CAWNTGVLPNEKLFF

V: TRBV18
J: TRBJ2-7
CDR3: CASSQGTSGRLFSYEQYF